This T cell receptor (beta chain) was retrieved from a study of blood T cell repertoires in COVID-19. CDR3 length: 13 amino acids. From germline, CDR1 is SGHVS and CDR2 FQNEAQ. V lost 8 bases to trimming and J lost 3 bases; unmatched junction nucleotides: 3. The protocol was immunoSEQ multiplex PCR, while the TCRdb copy is restricted to in-frame clones and leaves out a portion. The sample lists 150,000 to 200,000 clones, around 84% seen once, with around 5.9% in the top ten. Sequenced material: PBMCs or T cells enriched from blood (not recorded which). The chain links TRBV7-8 to TRBJ2-1; 8 positions match TRBD2. The sequence derives from a man aged 35 to 55 who had recovered from COVID-19. The CDR3 sequence: CASRGTSYNEQFF. The CDR3, as DNA: TGTGCCAGCCGCGGGACTAGCTACAATGAGCAGTTCTTC.